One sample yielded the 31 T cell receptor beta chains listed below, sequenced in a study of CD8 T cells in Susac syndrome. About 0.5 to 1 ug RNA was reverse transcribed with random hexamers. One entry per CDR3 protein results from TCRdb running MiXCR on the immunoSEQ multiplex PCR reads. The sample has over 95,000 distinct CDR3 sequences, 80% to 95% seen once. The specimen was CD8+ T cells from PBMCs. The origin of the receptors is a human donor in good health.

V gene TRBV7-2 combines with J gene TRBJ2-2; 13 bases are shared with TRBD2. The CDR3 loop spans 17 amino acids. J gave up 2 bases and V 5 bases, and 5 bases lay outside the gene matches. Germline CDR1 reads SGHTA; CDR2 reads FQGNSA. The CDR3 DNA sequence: TGTGCCAGCAGCAGGACTAGCGGGGGTATTAACACCGGGGAGCTGTTTTTT. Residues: CASSRTSGGINTGELFF.

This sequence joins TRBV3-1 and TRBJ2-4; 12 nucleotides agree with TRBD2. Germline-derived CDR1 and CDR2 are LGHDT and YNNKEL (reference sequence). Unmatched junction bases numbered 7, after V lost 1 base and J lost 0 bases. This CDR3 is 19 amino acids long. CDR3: CASSQVPPSGRVAKNIQYF. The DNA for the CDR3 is TGTGCCAGCAGCCAAGTCCCGCCTAGCGGGAGGGTAGCCAAAAACATTCAGTACTTC.

The CDR3 DNA is TGCGCCAGCAGCCACTCCCTATCCCAAAATTTCGGCTACACCTTC. Amino acid sequence: CASSHSLSQNFGYTF. The chain has TRBV4-3 and TRBJ1-2; D is unclear. The CDR3 extends over 15 amino acids. Trimming removed 3 bases at V and 8 bases at J, with 19 bases between. Germline loops: CDR1 LGHNA, CDR2 YSLEER.

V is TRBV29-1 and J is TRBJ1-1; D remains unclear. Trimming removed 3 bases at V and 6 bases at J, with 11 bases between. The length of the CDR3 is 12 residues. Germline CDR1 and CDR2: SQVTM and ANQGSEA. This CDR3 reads CSVDRSYAEAFF. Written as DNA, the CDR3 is TGCAGCGTTGATCGGTCATATGCTGAAGCTTTCTTT.

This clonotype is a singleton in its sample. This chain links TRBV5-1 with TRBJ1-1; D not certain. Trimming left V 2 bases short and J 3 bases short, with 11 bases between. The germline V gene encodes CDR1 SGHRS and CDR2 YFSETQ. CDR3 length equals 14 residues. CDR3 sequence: CASSFLDPYTEAFF. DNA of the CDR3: TGCGCCAGCAGCTTTCTCGACCCATACACTGAAGCTTTCTTT. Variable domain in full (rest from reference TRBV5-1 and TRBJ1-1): KAGVTQTPRYLIKTRGQQVTLSCSPISGHRSVSWYQQTPGQGLQFLFEYFSETQRNKGNFPGRFSGRQFSNSRSEMNVSTLELGDSALYLCASSFLDPYTEAFFGQGTRLTVV.

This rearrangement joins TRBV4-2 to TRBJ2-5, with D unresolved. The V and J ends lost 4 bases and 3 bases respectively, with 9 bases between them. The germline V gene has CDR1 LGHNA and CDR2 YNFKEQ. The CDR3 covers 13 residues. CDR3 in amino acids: CASSPSLEETQYF. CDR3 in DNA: TGTGCCAGCAGCCCAAGTCTCGAAGAGACCCAGTACTTC.

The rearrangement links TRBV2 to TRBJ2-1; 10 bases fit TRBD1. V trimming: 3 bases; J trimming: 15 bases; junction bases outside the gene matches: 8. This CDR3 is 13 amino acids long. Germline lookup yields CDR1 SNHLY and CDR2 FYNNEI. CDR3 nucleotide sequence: TGTGCCAGCAGTGACATGGGACAGGGGTTAGGGTTCTTC. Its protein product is CASSDMGQGLGFF.

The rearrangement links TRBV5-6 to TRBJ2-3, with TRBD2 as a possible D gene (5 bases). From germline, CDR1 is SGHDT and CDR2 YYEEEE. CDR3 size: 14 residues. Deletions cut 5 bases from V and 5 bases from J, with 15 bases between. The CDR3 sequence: CASSARVGRDTQYF. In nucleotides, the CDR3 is TGTGCCAGCAGTGCAAGGGTTGGGAGAGATACGCAGTATTTT.

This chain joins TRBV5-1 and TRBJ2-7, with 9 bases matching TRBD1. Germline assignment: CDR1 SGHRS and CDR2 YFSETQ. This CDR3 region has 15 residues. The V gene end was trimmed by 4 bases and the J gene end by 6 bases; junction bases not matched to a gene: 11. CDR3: CASSPGGQGTGEQYF. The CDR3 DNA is TGCGCCAGCAGCCCGGGAGGACAGGGGACGGGCGAGCAGTACTTC.

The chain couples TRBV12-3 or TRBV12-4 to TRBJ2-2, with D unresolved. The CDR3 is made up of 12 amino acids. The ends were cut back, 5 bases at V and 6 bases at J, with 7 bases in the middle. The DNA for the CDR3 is TGTGCCAGCAGTCCCTTCCCCGGGGAGCTGTTTTTT. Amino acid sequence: CASSPFPGELFF.

The CDR3 sequence: CSSTTGNTEAFF. The CDR3 DNA reads TGCAGTTCAACTACGGGGAACACTGAAGCTTTCTTT. The chain recombines TRBV29-1 with TRBJ1-1, with unresolved D. The CDR3 has 12 amino acids. Looked up from germline, CDR1 is SQVTM and CDR2 is ANQGSEA.

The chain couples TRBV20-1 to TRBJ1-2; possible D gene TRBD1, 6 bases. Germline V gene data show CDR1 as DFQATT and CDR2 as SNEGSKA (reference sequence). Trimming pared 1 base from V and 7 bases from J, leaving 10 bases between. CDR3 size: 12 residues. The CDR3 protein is CSARVDSAGYTF. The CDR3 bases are TGCAGTGCTAGAGTGGACAGTGCTGGCTACACCTTC.

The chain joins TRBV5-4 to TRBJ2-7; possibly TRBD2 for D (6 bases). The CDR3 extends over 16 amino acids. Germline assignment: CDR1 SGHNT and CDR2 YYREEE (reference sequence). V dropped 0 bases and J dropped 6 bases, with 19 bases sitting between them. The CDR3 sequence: CASSLDFGQGGLEQYF. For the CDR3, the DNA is TGTGCCAGCAGCTTGGATTTCGGTCAGGGAGGACTCGAGCAGTACTTC. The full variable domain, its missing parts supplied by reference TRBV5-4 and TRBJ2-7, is ETGVTQSPTHLIKTRGQQVTLRCSSQSGHNTVSWYQQALGQGPQFIFQYYREEENGRGNFPPRFSGLQFPNYSSELNVNALELDDSALYLCASSLDFGQGGLEQYFGPGTRLTVT.

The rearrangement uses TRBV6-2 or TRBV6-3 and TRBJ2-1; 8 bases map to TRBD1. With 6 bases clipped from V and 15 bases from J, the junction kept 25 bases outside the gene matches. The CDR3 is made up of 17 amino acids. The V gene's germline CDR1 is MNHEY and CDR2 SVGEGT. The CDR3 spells CASRQFQGALLWGVLFF. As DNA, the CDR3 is TGTGCCAGCAGACAATTTCAGGGGGCTTTACTATGGGGTGTGCTGTTCTTC.

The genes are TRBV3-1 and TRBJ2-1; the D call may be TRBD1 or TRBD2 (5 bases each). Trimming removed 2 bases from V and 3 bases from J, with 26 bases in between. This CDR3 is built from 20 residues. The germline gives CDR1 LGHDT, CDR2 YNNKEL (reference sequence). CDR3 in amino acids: CASSQSHRANRDGGYNEQFF. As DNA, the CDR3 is TGTGCCAGCAGCCAATCCCATCGGGCCAACCGGGACGGAGGCTACAATGAGCAGTTCTTC.

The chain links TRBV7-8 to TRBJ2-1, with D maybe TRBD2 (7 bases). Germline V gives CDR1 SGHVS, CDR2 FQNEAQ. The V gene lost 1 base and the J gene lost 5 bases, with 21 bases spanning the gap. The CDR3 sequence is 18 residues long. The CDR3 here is CASSLDNLGGGPNNEQFF. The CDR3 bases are TGTGCCAGCAGCTTAGATAACCTTGGGGGGGGGCCTAACAATGAGCAGTTCTTC.

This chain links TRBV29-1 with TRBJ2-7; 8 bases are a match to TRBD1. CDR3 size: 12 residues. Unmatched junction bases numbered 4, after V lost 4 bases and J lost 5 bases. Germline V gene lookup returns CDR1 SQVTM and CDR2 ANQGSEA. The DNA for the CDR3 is TGCAGCGTTGGGACAGGGTACGACGAGCAGTACTTC. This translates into CSVGTGYDEQYF.

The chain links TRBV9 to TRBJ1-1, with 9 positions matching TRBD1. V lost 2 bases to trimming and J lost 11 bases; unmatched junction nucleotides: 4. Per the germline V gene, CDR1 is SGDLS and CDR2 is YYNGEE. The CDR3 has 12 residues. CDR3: CASSVTGGEAFF. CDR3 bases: TGTGCCAGCAGCGTGACAGGGGGTGAGGCTTTCTTT. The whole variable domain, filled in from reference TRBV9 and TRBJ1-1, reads DSGVTQTPKHLITATGQRVTLRCSPRSGDLSVYWYQQSLDQGLQFLIQYYNGEERAKGNILERFSAQQFPDLHSELNLSSLELGDSALYFCASSVTGGEAFFGQGTRLTVV.

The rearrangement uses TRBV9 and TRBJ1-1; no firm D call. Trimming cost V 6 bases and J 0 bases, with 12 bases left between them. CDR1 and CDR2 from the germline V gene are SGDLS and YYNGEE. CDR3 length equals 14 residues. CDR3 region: CASTLGVMNTEAFF. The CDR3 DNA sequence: TGTGCCAGCACCCTAGGAGTTATGAACACTGAAGCTTTCTTT. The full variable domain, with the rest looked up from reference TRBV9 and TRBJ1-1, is DSGVTQTPKHLITATGQRVTLRCSPRSGDLSVYWYQQSLDQGLQFLIQYYNGEERAKGNILERFSAQQFPDLHSELNLSSLELGDSALYFCASTLGVMNTEAFFGQGTRLTVV.

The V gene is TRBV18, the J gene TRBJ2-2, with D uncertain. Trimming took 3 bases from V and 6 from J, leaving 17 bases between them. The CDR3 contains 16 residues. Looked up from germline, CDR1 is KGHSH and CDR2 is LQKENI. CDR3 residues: CASSPLVGNVAGELFF. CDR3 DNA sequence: TGTGCCAGCTCACCGCTTGTAGGGAACGTCGCCGGGGAGCTGTTTTTT.

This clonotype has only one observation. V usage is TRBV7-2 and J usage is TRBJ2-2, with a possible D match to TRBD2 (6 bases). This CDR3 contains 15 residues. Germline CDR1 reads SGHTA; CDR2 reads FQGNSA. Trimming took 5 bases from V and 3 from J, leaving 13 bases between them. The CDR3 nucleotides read TGTGCCAGCAGCAAGCAGGGACTCGACACCGGGGAGCTGTTTTTT. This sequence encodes CASSKQGLDTGELFF.

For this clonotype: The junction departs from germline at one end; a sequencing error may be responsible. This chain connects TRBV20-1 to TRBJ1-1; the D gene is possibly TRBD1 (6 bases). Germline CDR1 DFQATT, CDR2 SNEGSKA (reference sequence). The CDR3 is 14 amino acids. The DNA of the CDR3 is TGCAGTGCTATCAACCGGGACAAGAACACTGAAGTTTTCTTT. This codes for CSAINRDKNTEVFF.

CDR3 DNA sequence: TGTGCCTGGAGTGATGGGGGGATGAACACTGAAGCTTTCTTT. Translated: CAWSDGGMNTEAFF. The rearrangement joins TRBV30 to TRBJ1-1; possibly TRBD1 for D (5 bases). In germline, CDR1 is GTSNPN, CDR2 SVGIG (reference sequence). Trimming stripped 1 base from V and 0 bases from J, with 9 bases between. This CDR3 contains 14 residues. Full variable domain (rest looked up from reference TRBV30 and TRBJ1-1): SQTIHQWPATLVQPVGSPLSLECTVEGTSNPNLYWYRQAAGRGLQLLFYSVGIGQISSEVPQNLSASRPQDRQFILSSKKLLLSDSGFYLCAWSDGGMNTEAFFGQGTRLTVV.

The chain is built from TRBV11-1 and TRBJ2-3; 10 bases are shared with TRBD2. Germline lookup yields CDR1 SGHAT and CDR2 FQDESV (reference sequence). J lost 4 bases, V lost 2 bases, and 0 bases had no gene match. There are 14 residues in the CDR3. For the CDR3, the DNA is TGTGCCAGCAGCTTACTAGCGGGGGCAGATACGCAGTATTTT. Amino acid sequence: CASSLLAGADTQYF.

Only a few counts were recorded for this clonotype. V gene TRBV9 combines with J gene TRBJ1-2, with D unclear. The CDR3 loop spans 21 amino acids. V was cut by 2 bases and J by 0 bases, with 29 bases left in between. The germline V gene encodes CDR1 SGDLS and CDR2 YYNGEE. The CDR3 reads CASSVKGQSSSKAETNYGYTF. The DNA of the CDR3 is TGTGCCAGCAGCGTCAAAGGGCAGTCAAGTTCAAAAGCCGAAACTAACTATGGCTACACCTTC.

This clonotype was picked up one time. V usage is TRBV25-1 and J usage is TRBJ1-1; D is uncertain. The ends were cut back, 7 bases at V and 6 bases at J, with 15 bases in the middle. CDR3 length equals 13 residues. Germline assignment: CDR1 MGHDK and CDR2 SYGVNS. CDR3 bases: TGTGCCAGCACCGAACGAGTGGCGGCTGAAGCTTTCTTT. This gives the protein CASTERVAAEAFF.

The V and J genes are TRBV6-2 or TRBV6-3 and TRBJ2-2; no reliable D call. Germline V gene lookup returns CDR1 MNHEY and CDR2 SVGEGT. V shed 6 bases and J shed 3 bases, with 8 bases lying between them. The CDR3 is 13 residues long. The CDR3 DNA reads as TGTGCCAGCAGCCGCCTCTACACCGGGGAGCTGTTTTTT. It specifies CASSRLYTGELFF.

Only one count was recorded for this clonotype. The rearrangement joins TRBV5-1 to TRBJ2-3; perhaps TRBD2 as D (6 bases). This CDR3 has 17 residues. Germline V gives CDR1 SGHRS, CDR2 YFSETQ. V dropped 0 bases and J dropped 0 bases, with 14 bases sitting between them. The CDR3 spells CASSLEGPGVSTDTQYF. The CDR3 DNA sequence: TGCGCCAGCAGCTTGGAAGGTCCGGGAGTAAGCACAGATACGCAGTATTTT.

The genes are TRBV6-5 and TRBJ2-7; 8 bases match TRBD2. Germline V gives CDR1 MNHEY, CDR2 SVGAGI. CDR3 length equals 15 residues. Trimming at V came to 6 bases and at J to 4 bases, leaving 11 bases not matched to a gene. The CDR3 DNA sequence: TGTGCCAGCAGCCAAGTGTGGGCGGGAGGTTACGAGCAGTACTTC. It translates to CASSQVWAGGYEQYF.

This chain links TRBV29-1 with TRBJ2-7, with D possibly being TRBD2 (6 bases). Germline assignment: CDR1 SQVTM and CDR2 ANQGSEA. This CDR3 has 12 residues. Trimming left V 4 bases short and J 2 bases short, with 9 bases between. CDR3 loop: CSVGGETYEQYF. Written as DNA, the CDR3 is TGCAGCGTTGGGGGGGAGACCTACGAGCAGTACTTC.

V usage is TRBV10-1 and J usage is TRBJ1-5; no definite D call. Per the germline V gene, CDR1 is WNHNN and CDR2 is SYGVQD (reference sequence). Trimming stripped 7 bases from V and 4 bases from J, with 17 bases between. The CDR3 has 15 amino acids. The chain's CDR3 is CASIPEGYVNQPQHF. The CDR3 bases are TGCGCCAGCATTCCGGAGGGATACGTGAATCAGCCCCAGCATTTT.